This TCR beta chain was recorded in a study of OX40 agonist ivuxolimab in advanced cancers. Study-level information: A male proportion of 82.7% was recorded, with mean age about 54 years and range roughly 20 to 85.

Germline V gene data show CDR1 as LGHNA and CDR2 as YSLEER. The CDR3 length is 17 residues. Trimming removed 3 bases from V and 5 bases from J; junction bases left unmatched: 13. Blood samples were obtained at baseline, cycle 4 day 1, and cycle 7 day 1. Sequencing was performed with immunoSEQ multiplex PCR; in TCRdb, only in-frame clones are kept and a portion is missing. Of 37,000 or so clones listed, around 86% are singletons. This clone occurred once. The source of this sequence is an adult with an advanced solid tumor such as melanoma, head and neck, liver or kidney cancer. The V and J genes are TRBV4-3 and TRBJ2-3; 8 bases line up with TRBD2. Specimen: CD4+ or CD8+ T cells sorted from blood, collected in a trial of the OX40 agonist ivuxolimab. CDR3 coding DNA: TGCGCCAGCAGCCAGACGGGGCGGGGGGCCGGGGGAGATACGCAGTATTTT. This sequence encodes CASSQTGRGAGGDTQYF.